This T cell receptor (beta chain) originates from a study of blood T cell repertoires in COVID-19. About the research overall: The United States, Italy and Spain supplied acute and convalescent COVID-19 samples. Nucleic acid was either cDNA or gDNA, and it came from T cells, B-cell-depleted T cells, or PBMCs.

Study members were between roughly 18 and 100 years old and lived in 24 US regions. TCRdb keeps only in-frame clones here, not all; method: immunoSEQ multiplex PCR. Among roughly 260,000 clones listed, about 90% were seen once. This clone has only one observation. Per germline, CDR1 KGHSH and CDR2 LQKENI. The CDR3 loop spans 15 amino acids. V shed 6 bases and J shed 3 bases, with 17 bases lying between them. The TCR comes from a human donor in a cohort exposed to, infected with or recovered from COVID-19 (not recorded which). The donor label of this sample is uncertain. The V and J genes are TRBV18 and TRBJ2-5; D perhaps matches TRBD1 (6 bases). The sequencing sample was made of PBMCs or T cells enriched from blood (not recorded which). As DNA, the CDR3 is TGTGCCAGCTCTCCCCAAGGGGGATTTAAAGAGACCCAGTACTTC. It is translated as CASSPQGGFKETQYF.